The entry below gives a single T cell receptor beta chain sequence along with its context. Its antigen is unknown. Per-nucleotide qualities are absent, and no much larger clonotype sits a single base away. The immunoSEQ Assay, a bias-controlled multiplex PCR, was used to amplify TCRbeta CDR3 regions from genomic DNA. Regarding the original processing steps: The number of nucleated cells in each sample was estimated by amplification of reference gene primers within the assay. Sequence reads were collapsed and filtered to measure the absolute abundance of every unique TCRbeta CDR3 rearrangement. For each sample, productive Simpson clonality was calculated as the square root of Simpson's diversity index across productive rearrangements. TCRdb retrieved this table from immuneACCESS and kept in-frame rearrangements only. Not all clones are present; in checked studies, unresolved V genes account for under half, and no reason is known for the remainder. V and J calls and clone size are copied from that table; D and trimming were computed from the DNA. The sample has 330,000 or so clones on record, under 95% of them singletons. Under 20% of the sample is in the top ten clones.

This sample was taken from a study of blood T cell repertoires in COVID-19 (dated by TCRdb to about 2020). In terms of the full investigation: Collaborator samples came from the United States, Italy and Spain and covered acute and convalescent phases of COVID-19. The material from the prospective study consisted of cDNA or gDNA derived from T cells, B-cell-depleted T cells, or PBMCs. Where HLA class I and class II types were available, the types were taken from metadata supplied by the sample provider, not from assay-based typing. Nearly every sample came with metadata listing a de-identified subject ID, COVID-19 status, age in years and sex. The dataset comprised deeply sampled blood TCRbeta repertoires from subjects exposed to, actively infected with, or recovered from COVID-19. The repertoires were released in a freely available public database meant as a resource for research on the immune response to SARS-CoV-2. The samples were drawn from two sources: the first 160 participants of the ongoing ImmuneRACE study, and over 1,000 subjects contributed by 6 global collaborators. The research as a whole found: How much clinical and demographic metadata was included differed by source and by participant, and the metadata was provided uncurated.

V loses 5 bases of germline sequence and J loses 5 bases, and the interval between the two ends is 24 bases. The CDR1 and CDR2 encoded by the germline V gene are SGHVS and FQNEAQ. Inclusive of the bounding cysteine and phenylalanine, the CDR3 is 17 residues long. Only the CDR3 DNA stays, 51 bases, in frame from base 1. Participants in the prospective study were enrolled through a virtual design, were aged about 18 to 100 years, and lived in approximately 25 United States geographic areas. To assign participants to cohorts, the prospective study relied on clinical history that participants themselves reported in a screening survey and a study questionnaire. Recovered participants in ImmuneRACE Cohort 3 were defined by two consecutive negative NP/OP PCR tests, clearance by a healthcare professional, or resolution of symptoms. Mobile phlebotomists in the prospective study collected whole blood, serum and a nasopharyngeal or oropharyngeal swab from every participant. Participants in the prospective study had the option to provide additional blood draws and questionnaires over a roughly two-month period. Prospective study blood samples were shipped either frozen or at room temperature before DNA extraction.

The sample comprised PBMCs or T cells enriched from blood (not recorded which). Here the chain combines TRBV7-8 and TRBJ2-5; 5 matching bases give a weak D call of TRBD2. The receptor comes from a woman in her thirties who had recovered from COVID-19. The CDR3 has the sequence CASSPRRGSRIWETQYF. In nucleotides, the sequence is TGTGCCAGCAGCCCAAGGAGAGGGTCGAGGATATGGGAGACCCAGTACTTC.